This is a list of T cell receptor beta chains from one sample in a study of cytomegalovirus exposure and HLA in healthy donors. Profiled with immunoSEQ multiplex PCR; TCRdb holds only in-frame clones, not every one. The repertoire holds 55,000 to 80,000 clones, with 75% as singletons. The specimen sequenced was PBMCs. The receptors were gathered from a man in his 70s in good health and CMV-seronegative. CDR3s include the opening cysteine and the closing phenylalanine or tryptophan. A D gene is named only where the DNA matches it firmly. Size is omitted from some rows. Given values are once, few, many or a class for expanded clones.

j_gene: TRBJ1-2
abundance: NA
v_gene: TRBV7-9
d_gene: TRBD1
CDR3nt: TGTGCCAGCAGCCAGGGGACAGCTCTTTATGGCTACACCTTC
CDR3aa: CASSQGTALYGYTF

j_gene: TRBJ2-3
abundance: once
v_gene: TRBV18
d_gene: NA
CDR3nt: TGTGCCAGCTCACCAGGACAGTCCACAGATACGCAGTATTTT
CDR3aa: CASSPGQSTDTQYF

j_gene: TRBJ2-3
abundance: NA
v_gene: TRBV6-5
d_gene: NA
CDR3nt: TGTGCCAGCAGTTACTCGGCAGTACGCACAGATACGCAGTATTTT
CDR3aa: CASSYSAVRTDTQYF

j_gene: TRBJ2-1
abundance: NA
v_gene: TRBV7-9
d_gene: TRBD2
CDR3nt: TGTGCCAGCAGCTTAGGGCCTAGCGGCTACAATGAGCAGTTCTTC
CDR3aa: CASSLGPSGYNEQFF

j_gene: TRBJ1-1
abundance: NA
v_gene: TRBV7-9
d_gene: NA
CDR3nt: TGTGCCAGCAGCACGCGGACAACGAACACTGAAGCTTTCTTT
CDR3aa: CASSTRTTNTEAFF

j_gene: TRBJ1-2
abundance: NA
v_gene: TRBV7-9
d_gene: NA
CDR3nt: TGTGCCAGCAGCTTAGCAGGGAGGGTGAGGGATGACTATGGCTACACCTTC
CDR3aa: CASSLAGRVRDDYGYTF

j_gene: TRBJ2-1
abundance: once
v_gene: TRBV11-3
d_gene: NA
CDR3nt: TGTGCCAGCAGCATAAGAACCGGGACACGGCACAATGAGCAGTTCTTC
CDR3aa: CASSIRTGTRHNEQFF

j_gene: TRBJ2-3
abundance: NA
v_gene: TRBV7-9
d_gene: NA
CDR3nt: TGTTCCAGCAGCTCTACCACAGATACGCAGTATTTT
CDR3aa: CSSSSTTDTQYF

j_gene: TRBJ1-5
abundance: NA
v_gene: TRBV7-9
d_gene: NA
CDR3nt: TGTGCCAGCAGCTTACAGGGGAATCAGCCCCAGCATTTT
CDR3aa: CASSLQGNQPQHF

j_gene: TRBJ2-5
abundance: NA
v_gene: TRBV19
d_gene: TRBD1
CDR3nt: TGTGCCAGTAGCCTACAGGGGCCCCAAGAGACCCAGTACTTC
CDR3aa: CASSLQGPQETQYF

j_gene: TRBJ2-2
abundance: NA
v_gene: TRBV28
d_gene: NA
CDR3nt: TGCGCCAGCAGTCATGTCCTCTCAACCAGAAACGGGTACGGGGAGCTGTTTTTT
CDR3aa: CASSHVLSTRNGYGELFF

j_gene: TRBJ2-4
abundance: NA
v_gene: TRBV11-2
d_gene: NA
CDR3nt: TGTGCCAGCAGCTTAGTTACCACCCATACATCTTTC
CDR3aa: CASSLVTTHTSF

j_gene: TRBJ1-2
abundance: NA
v_gene: TRBV6-1
d_gene: NA
CDR3nt: TGTGCCAGCAGTGAGTTTCAGGGAAAGGATGGCTACACCTTC
CDR3aa: CASSEFQGKDGYTF

j_gene: TRBJ2-5
abundance: NA
v_gene: TRBV5-5
d_gene: NA
CDR3nt: TGTGCCAGCAGCTTGGTTAGAGAGACCCAGTACTTC
CDR3aa: CASSLVRETQYF

j_gene: TRBJ1-5
abundance: NA
v_gene: TRBV7-8
d_gene: TRBD1
CDR3nt: TGTGCCAGCAGCTTTCCCGGGACAGGGGGCAATCAGCCCCAGCATTTT
CDR3aa: CASSFPGTGGNQPQHF

j_gene: TRBJ1-5
abundance: NA
v_gene: TRBV19
d_gene: NA
CDR3nt: TGTGCCAGTAGTACAGCGACAGGTTCGATTGGCAATCAGCCCCAGCATTTT
CDR3aa: CASSTATGSIGNQPQHF

j_gene: TRBJ2-4
abundance: NA
v_gene: TRBV7-2
d_gene: NA
CDR3nt: TGTGCCAGCAGCTTAACCAGGGTTGGCATTCAGTACTTC
CDR3aa: CASSLTRVGIQYF

j_gene: TRBJ2-1
abundance: NA
v_gene: TRBV19
d_gene: TRBD2
CDR3nt: TGTGCCAGTGACGGATCTAGGATGAGCGGGAGTAATGAGCAGTTCTTC
CDR3aa: CASDGSRMSGSNEQFF

j_gene: TRBJ1-3
abundance: few
v_gene: TRBV6-5
d_gene: NA
CDR3nt: TGTGCCAGCAGTCTAGAGAACTCTGGAAACACCATATATTTT
CDR3aa: CASSLENSGNTIYF

j_gene: TRBJ2-3
abundance: NA
v_gene: TRBV5-1
d_gene: TRBD2
CDR3nt: TGCGCCAGCAGCTATCAGCGGGAGGGCCTTACAGATACGCAGTATTTT
CDR3aa: CASSYQREGLTDTQYF

j_gene: TRBJ2-3
abundance: NA
v_gene: TRBV20-1
d_gene: NA
CDR3nt: TGCAGTGCTAGAAAGGACGGGAGCCAGTATTTT
CDR3aa: CSARKDGSQYF

j_gene: TRBJ2-3
abundance: NA
v_gene: TRBV7-2
d_gene: TRBD2
CDR3nt: TGTGCCAGCAGCTTAGAACTAGCGGGGGCTACGCAGTATTTT
CDR3aa: CASSLELAGATQYF

j_gene: TRBJ2-7
abundance: few
v_gene: TRBV6-1
d_gene: NA
CDR3nt: TGTGCCAGCACGGCGGGCTACGAGCAGTACTTC
CDR3aa: CASTAGYEQYF

j_gene: TRBJ2-7
abundance: NA
v_gene: TRBV2
d_gene: TRBD1
CDR3nt: TGTGCCAGCAGGGGGGACAGGACAGGGATCAGCTACGAGCAGTACTTC
CDR3aa: CASRGDRTGISYEQYF

j_gene: TRBJ2-1
abundance: once
v_gene: TRBV5-1
d_gene: TRBD1
CDR3nt: TGCGCCAGCAGCTTGGGTTTGGGACAGGGGAACAATGAGCAGTTCTTC
CDR3aa: CASSLGLGQGNNEQFF

j_gene: TRBJ2-1
abundance: once
v_gene: TRBV7-2
d_gene: TRBD1
CDR3nt: TGTGCCAGCAGCTTAGTTCGGGACAGGGTAAATGAGCAGTTCTTC
CDR3aa: CASSLVRDRVNEQFF

j_gene: TRBJ2-7
abundance: NA
v_gene: TRBV30
d_gene: TRBD1
CDR3nt: TGTGCCTGGAGCAGGGGGCGAGCTTACGAGCAGTACTTC
CDR3aa: CAWSRGRAYEQYF

j_gene: TRBJ2-1
abundance: once
v_gene: TRBV11-2
d_gene: NA
CDR3nt: TGTGCCAGCAGCTTCACTGGGGCCCAGGTACAGGAGCAGTTCTTC
CDR3aa: CASSFTGAQVQEQFF

j_gene: TRBJ1-2
abundance: few
v_gene: TRBV15
d_gene: TRBD1
CDR3nt: TGTGCCACCAGCAGGACAGGGGGTGAGGGCTACACCTTC
CDR3aa: CATSRTGGEGYTF

j_gene: TRBJ1-2
abundance: NA
v_gene: TRBV28
d_gene: NA
CDR3nt: TGTGCCAGCAGGACGGCGGCGGGTGGCTACACCTTC
CDR3aa: CASRTAAGGYTF

j_gene: TRBJ2-3
abundance: NA
v_gene: TRBV7-2
d_gene: NA
CDR3nt: TGTGCCAGCAGCTTCCAAAGCGGGAGCACAGATACGCAGTATTTT
CDR3aa: CASSFQSGSTDTQYF

j_gene: TRBJ1-2
abundance: NA
v_gene: TRBV11-2
d_gene: NA
CDR3nt: TGTGCCAGCAGGGGGGAGGGGAGTTACTATGGCTACACCTTC
CDR3aa: CASRGEGSYYGYTF

j_gene: TRBJ1-2
abundance: NA
v_gene: TRBV6-1
d_gene: TRBD1
CDR3nt: TGTGCCAGCAGCCTCGACAGGGGCTATGGCTACACCTTC
CDR3aa: CASSLDRGYGYTF

j_gene: TRBJ2-2
abundance: NA
v_gene: TRBV5-5
d_gene: NA
CDR3nt: TGTGCCAGCAGCCCCTGGGCCGGGGCGAACACCGGGGAGCTGTTTTTT
CDR3aa: CASSPWAGANTGELFF

j_gene: TRBJ2-3
abundance: NA
v_gene: TRBV5-6
d_gene: NA
CDR3nt: TGTGCCAGCAGCGCAGGACTCACAGATACGCAGTATTTT
CDR3aa: CASSAGLTDTQYF

j_gene: TRBJ2-3
abundance: NA
v_gene: TRBV30
d_gene: NA
CDR3nt: TGTGCCTGGAACACTCTCCCGGGTAGCACAGATACGCAGTATTTT
CDR3aa: CAWNTLPGSTDTQYF

j_gene: TRBJ2-7
abundance: NA
v_gene: TRBV5-5
d_gene: NA
CDR3nt: TGTGCCAGCAGTCGGGGGGCAGGGACAACTATCCCCTACGAGCAGTACTTC
CDR3aa: CASSRGAGTTIPYEQYF

j_gene: TRBJ2-1
abundance: few
v_gene: TRBV7-9
d_gene: TRBD2
CDR3nt: TGTGCCAGCAGCGAAATGGCGGGGGGTCCCTACAATGAGCAGTTCTTC
CDR3aa: CASSEMAGGPYNEQFF

j_gene: TRBJ1-5
abundance: NA
v_gene: TRBV21-1
d_gene: NA
CDR3nt: TGTGCCAGCAGCCCAGGGAACAGCAGAGGTATCGGTCAGCCCCAGCATTTT
CDR3aa: CASSPGNSRGIGQPQHF

j_gene: TRBJ2-7
abundance: NA
v_gene: TRBV4-3
d_gene: NA
CDR3nt: TGCGCCAGCAGCCTACAGACGACGGGAGCCTACGAGCAGTACTTC
CDR3aa: CASSLQTTGAYEQYF

j_gene: TRBJ2-7
abundance: NA
v_gene: TRBV30
d_gene: NA
CDR3nt: TGTGCCTGGAGTGTACCTAACCTGATTGAGCAGTACTTC
CDR3aa: CAWSVPNLIEQYF

j_gene: TRBJ2-3
abundance: once
v_gene: TRBV5-4
d_gene: TRBD2
CDR3nt: TGTGCCAGCCGACTAGCGGGGTTCGGAACAGATACGCAGTATTTT
CDR3aa: CASRLAGFGTDTQYF

j_gene: TRBJ2-7
abundance: NA
v_gene: TRBV5-4
d_gene: TRBD2
CDR3nt: TGTGCCAGCAGCTTGTCGGAGGGGTCTAGCGGGAGACGGCGCGAGCAGTACTTC
CDR3aa: CASSLSEGSSGRRREQYF

j_gene: TRBJ2-2
abundance: NA
v_gene: TRBV4-1
d_gene: TRBD2
CDR3nt: TGCGCCAGCAGCCAAGGTCTAGCGGGGGCCGGGGAGCTGTTTTTT
CDR3aa: CASSQGLAGAGELFF

j_gene: TRBJ2-5
abundance: NA
v_gene: TRBV2
d_gene: TRBD1
CDR3nt: TGTGCCAGCAGCCGGGACAGGTACCAAGAGACCCAGTACTTC
CDR3aa: CASSRDRYQETQYF

j_gene: TRBJ2-2
abundance: NA
v_gene: TRBV9
d_gene: NA
CDR3nt: TGTGCCAGCAGCGTAGGAGATCCCGGGGAGCTGTTTTTT
CDR3aa: CASSVGDPGELFF

j_gene: TRBJ1-1
abundance: NA
v_gene: TRBV7-2
d_gene: NA
CDR3nt: TGTGCCAGCAGCTCTCGACAGGTAATACTTAACACTGAAGCTTTCTTT
CDR3aa: CASSSRQVILNTEAFF